A single sample gave rise to the 15 T cell receptor beta chains below, sequenced in a study of blood T cell repertoires in COVID-19. Clones were sequenced by immunoSEQ multiplex PCR, and TCRdb holds only the in-frame ones, with some missing. The sample lists roughly 220,000 clones; over 75% were seen once. Sequencing input: peripheral blood. These receptors were collected from an older man with acute or convalescent COVID-19.

This chain connects TRBV6-5 to TRBJ2-1; D ambiguous. This CDR3 has 12 amino acids. Germline V gene data show CDR1 as MNHEY and CDR2 as SVGAGI. Trimming shortened V by 8 bases and J by 1 base, and 6 bases separated the two germline ends. CDR3 in DNA: TGTGCCAGCGTTGAGTCCTACAATGAGCAGTTCTTC. Residues: CASVESYNEQFF.

The rearrangement links TRBV15 to TRBJ2-5; the match to TRBD2 covers 10 bases. With V trimmed by 1 base and J by 5 bases, 10 bases remained unmatched. CDR3 length: 17 residues. CDR1 is LNHNV, CDR2 YYDKDF, per germline (reference sequence). CDR3 sequence reads: CATSRGEASGSWETQYF. CDR3 coding DNA: TGTGCCACCAGCAGAGGTGAAGCTAGCGGGAGTTGGGAGACCCAGTACTTC.

This rearrangement joins TRBV2 to TRBJ1-5, with 12 bases lining up with TRBD1. V trimming: 4 bases; J trimming: 6 bases; junction bases outside the gene matches: 4. Germline V gives CDR1 SNHLY, CDR2 FYNNEI. The CDR3 totals 15 residues. The CDR3 bases are TGTGCCAGCAGTGCTGGGACAGGGGGCGGTCAGCCCCAGCATTTT. This gives the protein CASSAGTGGGQPQHF.

This clone came up once. The chain links TRBV4-2 to TRBJ1-5; D is possibly TRBD1 (5 bases). The CDR3 is 16 residues long. The V gene's germline CDR1 is LGHNA and CDR2 YNFKEQ. V gave up 4 bases and J gave up 1 base, with 14 bases separating them. In DNA form, the CDR3 reads TGTGCCAGCAGCCTAACCGGGACTCTGAGCAATCAGCCCCAGCATTTT. Translation gives CASSLTGTLSNQPQHF.

The gene calls are TRBV5-1 and TRBJ2-5, with 13 positions matching TRBD2. This CDR3 region has 15 residues. CDR1 is SGHRS and CDR2 is YFSETQ in the germline V gene. Trimming at V came to 4 bases and at J to 4 bases, leaving 4 bases not matched to a gene. The DNA for the CDR3 is TGCGCCAGCAGCCCGAGGACTAGCGGGAGAGAGACCCAGTACTTC. Translation gives CASSPRTSGRETQYF.

CDR3 DNA: TGTGCCAGCAGTTCGCCGAAACCCCCGGGACTAGCGGACTCGGGCTTCTTC. It encodes CASSSPKPPGLADSGFF. V gene TRBV27 combines with J gene TRBJ2-1, with TRBD2 matching 11 bases. Germline lookup yields CDR1 MNHEY and CDR2 SMNVEV (reference sequence). The CDR3 consists of 17 residues. J gave up 16 bases and V 4 bases, and 21 bases lay outside the gene matches.

This chain links TRBV21-1 with TRBJ2-3; the table's D call of TRBD1 was not tested on the DNA. TRBV21-1 is tagged as a pseudogene. There are 14 residues in the CDR3. CDR3 DNA: TGTGCCAGCAAACAGGGGGCATACACAGATACGCAGTATTTT. Translated, it gives CASKQGAYTDTQYF.

This chain uses TRBV5-1 with TRBJ2-3, with 13 bases matching TRBD2. This CDR3 comprises 16 residues. Germline CDR1 SGHRS, CDR2 YFSETQ. Trimming cost V 4 bases and J 2 bases; bases outside gene matches: 4. CDR3 in amino acids: CASSRGLAGLTDTQYF. DNA for the CDR3: TGCGCCAGCAGCCGGGGACTAGCGGGGCTCACAGATACGCAGTATTTT.

The chain has TRBV7-2 and TRBJ2-4; the match to TRBD1 covers 7 bases. CDR3 size: 15 residues. The V and J ends lost 5 bases and 2 bases, in that order; junction bases with no gene match: 6. Germline V gives CDR1 SGHTA, CDR2 FQGNSA. CDR3 nucleotide sequence: TGTGCCAGCAGCCGGGAACAGGGGACCAAAAACATTCAGTACTTC. Protein sequence: CASSREQGTKNIQYF.

V and J are TRBV7-9 and TRBJ2-5, with TRBD2 matching 7 bases. CDR3 size: 15 residues. With 1 base clipped from V and 3 bases from J, the junction kept 5 bases outside the gene matches. Germline V gene sequence: CDR1 SEHNR, CDR2 FQNEAQ (reference sequence). CDR3 bases: TGTGCCAGCAGCTTAGTGCTGGGAGGGGAAGAGACCCAGTACTTC. Protein: CASSLVLGGEETQYF.

This clone was seen a single time. The genes are TRBV24-1 and TRBJ1-5, with D perhaps TRBD1 (6 bases). Germline-derived CDR1 and CDR2 are KGHDR and SFDVKD. V shed 9 bases and J shed 7 bases, with 15 bases lying between them. The CDR3 length is 13 residues. CDR3 coding DNA: TGTGCCACCTCGCCAGGGGCTGGACAGCCCCAGCATTTT. It codes for CATSPGAGQPQHF.

The chain recombines TRBV27 with TRBJ1-1; tentatively, D is TRBD1 (6 bases). CDR3 length: 16 amino acids. Trimming stripped 6 bases from V and 2 bases from J, with 19 bases between. CDR1 and CDR2 (germline): MNHEY, SMNVEV (reference sequence). The CDR3 spells CASRPGTPPFNTEAFF. The DNA of the CDR3 is TGTGCCAGCAGGCCCGGGACACCTCCATTTAACACTGAAGCTTTCTTT.

This rearrangement joins TRBV7-3 to TRBJ2-1; 7 bases match TRBD1. After removal of 5 bases from V and 7 bases from J, the junction contained 5 bases not matched to a gene. The CDR3 spans 13 residues. From germline, CDR1 is SGHTA and CDR2 FQGTGA. The CDR3 region has the DNA TGTGCCAGCAGCCTCGACAGGGTTAATGAGCAGTTCTTC. Its protein product is CASSLDRVNEQFF.

The V gene is TRBV11-3, the J gene TRBJ1-6, with D uncertain. CDR1 is SGHNT and CDR2 is YENEEA in the germline V gene. The CDR3 length is 12 residues. The ends were cut back, 1 base at V and 9 bases at J, with 4 bases in the middle. The CDR3 DNA reads TGTGCCAGCAGCTTAGGAGTTTCACCCCTCCACTTT. It codes for CASSLGVSPLHF. The variable domain in full, completed from reference TRBV11-3 and TRBJ1-6, reads EAGVVQSPRYKIIEKKQPVAFWCNPISGHNTLYWYLQNLGQGPELLIRYENEEAVDDSQLPKDRFSAERLKGVDSTLKIQPAELGDSAVYLCASSLGVSPLHFGNGTRLTVT.

The genes are TRBV19 and TRBJ1-5, with 8 bases identical to TRBD1. V lost 6 bases, J lost 4 bases, and 8 bases stayed unmatched. Germline V gene lookup returns CDR1 LNHDA and CDR2 SQIVND (reference sequence). CDR3 length: 15 amino acids. This chain's CDR3 is CASSPGQALNQPQHF. CDR3 sequence (DNA): TGTGCCAGTAGCCCGGGACAGGCCCTTAATCAGCCCCAGCATTTT.